The 9 T cell receptor beta chains below come from one sample, sequenced in a study of T cell changes during pregnancy in multiple sclerosis. Clones were sequenced by immunoSEQ multiplex PCR, and TCRdb holds only the in-frame ones, with some missing. This table has under 85,000 clones, about nine tenths appearing once. Sequencing was performed on peripheral blood, taken after pregnancy. The origin of the receptors is a female donor in good health, enrolled as a control in a pregnancy study.

The chain employs TRBV9 and TRBJ2-7, with 9 positions matching TRBD2. The ends lost 4 bases at V and 0 bases at J; junction bases unmatched: 11. Germline loops: CDR1 SGDLS, CDR2 YYNGEE. This CDR3 has 17 residues. CDR3 residues: CASSPEGLAGFSYEQYF. The CDR3 nucleotides read TGTGCCAGCAGCCCAGAGGGTCTAGCGGGGTTCTCCTACGAGCAGTACTTC.

V and J are TRBV18 and TRBJ1-2; D is undetermined. Trimming left V 0 bases short and J 4 bases short, with 9 bases between. The germline gives CDR1 KGHSH, CDR2 LQKENI. The CDR3 extends over 14 amino acids. CDR3 nucleotide sequence: TGTGCCAGCTCACCACCATGGGAGGGCTATGGCTACACCTTC. Protein sequence: CASSPPWEGYGYTF.

The chain has TRBV19 and TRBJ2-3; 7 nucleotides line up with TRBD1. CDR1 LNHDA and CDR2 SQIVND come from the germline V gene (reference sequence). CDR3 length: 15 amino acids. J gave up 0 bases and V 5 bases, and 5 bases lay outside the gene matches. CDR3 DNA sequence: TGTGCCAGTAGTTTGGGACAGACTAGCACAGATACGCAGTATTTT. It encodes CASSLGQTSTDTQYF. Full variable domain (rest looked up from reference TRBV19 and TRBJ2-3): DGGITQSPKYLFRKEGQNVTLSCEQNLNHDAMYWYRQDPGQGLRLIYYSQIVNDFQKGDIAEGYSVSREKKESFPLTVTSAQKNPTAFYLCASSLGQTSTDTQYFGPGTRLTVL.

This chain links TRBV7-6 with TRBJ2-1, with D possibly being TRBD2 (6 bases). Trimming took 5 bases from V and 8 from J, leaving 13 bases between them. There are 13 residues in the CDR3. Germline CDR1 reads SGHVS; CDR2 reads FNYEAQ. The CDR3 reads CASSPLARDEQFF. The CDR3 DNA sequence: TGTGCCAGCAGCCCGCTAGCGCGGGATGAGCAGTTCTTC.

The chain joins TRBV7-8 to TRBJ2-2; D unclear. From germline, CDR1 is SGHVS and CDR2 FQNEAQ. This CDR3 region has 15 residues. V was cut by 5 bases and J by 5 bases, with 15 bases left in between. DNA for the CDR3: TGTGCCAGCAGCCCCCTATCCCTCGGGACCGGGGAGCTGTTTTTT. Translated, it gives CASSPLSLGTGELFF.

The CDR3 DNA follows: TGCGCCACCTTGTCCGGGACTGGAAACACCGGGGAGCTGTTTTTT. It specifies CATLSGTGNTGELFF. This chain links TRBV5-1 with TRBJ2-2; TRBD2 might be the D (6 bases). The CDR3 has 15 amino acids. Germline loops: CDR1 SGHRS, CDR2 YFSETQ. Trimming took 9 bases from V and 2 from J, leaving 17 bases between them.

This chain links TRBV5-1 with TRBJ1-5; D ambiguous. The V gene lost 0 bases and the J gene lost 0 bases, with 7 bases spanning the gap. The germline gives CDR1 SGHRS, CDR2 YFSETQ. The CDR3 extends over 15 amino acids. The DNA for the CDR3 is TGCGCCAGCAGCTTGGACAGCTATAGCAATCAGCCCCAGCATTTT. The encoded protein is CASSLDSYSNQPQHF. The entire variable domain, with the rest obtained from reference TRBV5-1 and TRBJ1-5, is as follows: KAGVTQTPRYLIKTRGQQVTLSCSPISGHRSVSWYQQTPGQGLQFLFEYFSETQRNKGNFPGRFSGRQFSNSRSEMNVSTLELGDSALYLCASSLDSYSNQPQHFGDGTRLSIL.

This rearrangement joins TRBV7-8 to TRBJ1-4; no firm D call. The CDR3 sequence is 16 residues long. The germline V gene encodes CDR1 SGHVS and CDR2 FQNEAQ. Trimming left V 4 bases short and J 6 bases short, with 18 bases between. DNA of the CDR3: TGTGCCAGCAGCTCCTACGAGGGCGGCGGTGATGAAAAACTGTTTTTT. This translates into CASSSYEGGGDEKLFF.

The DNA for the CDR3 is TGTGCCAGCAGTGAACGGGCAGGGGTTGGGGAAAAACTGTTTTTT. Amino acid sequence: CASSERAGVGEKLFF. The rearrangement uses TRBV6-1 and TRBJ1-4, with D maybe TRBD1 (6 bases). Germline V CDR1 and CDR2: MNHNS, SASEGT. This CDR3 has 15 residues. V lost 2 bases to trimming and J lost 8 bases, with 15 bases between them.